This T cell receptor (beta chain) was sequenced for a study of CD4 T cells in relation to SARS-CoV-2 and coronaviruses. As for the study in general: Convalescent patients were seven or eight males and 4 females; two were Hispanic. The restricting HLA molecule for shared crossreactive spike epitopes was mapped.

As for this clone: Its antigen is currently unknown.

Assay: immunoSEQ multiplex PCR; the TCRdb copy retains only in-frame clones and omits some. The sample lists around 41,000 clones; approximately 80% were seen once. The CDR3 totals 15 residues. Germline CDR1 and CDR2: SGHRS and YFSETQ. Trimming cost V 3 bases and J 6 bases, with 18 bases left between them. The source material was naive CD4+ T cells from PBMCs, cultured in vitro. Indicated subset: naive CD4+ T cells isolated by negative enrichment. The genes are TRBV5-1 and TRBJ1-2; D not resolved. This sequence originates from an adult with COVID-19. CDR3 loop: CASSSGGRAVDGYTF. The CDR3 nucleotides are TGCGCCAGCAGCTCCGGCGGGCGGGCGGTTGATGGCTACACCTTC.